The T cell receptor beta chain under discussion was sequenced for a study of T cells after yellow fever vaccination. As for the study in general: SMART-Seq v4 Ultra Low Input served to prepare low-cell-number fractions.

General study results and limits: Subsequent booster samples again held most clones from primary vaccination (96% CD4, about 86% CD8).

TCR cDNA, made by 5'RACE template switching, carried an added universal primer site and UMIs. TCRdb redid the calling of the 5' RACE reads with MiXCR, one entry per CDR3 protein. The sample holds hundreds of thousands of distinct CDR3 sequences, under 25% seen once. Trimming took off 6 bases at V and 4 bases at J, with 14 bases between the two ends. Germline CDR1 and CDR2: MDHEN and SYDVKM. This CDR3 is 14 amino acids long. Regarding this clonotype: What it binds is unknown.

This receptor was taken from a man younger than 45 who received the YFV17D yellow fever vaccine. This chain connects TRBV28 to TRBJ2-3, with unresolved D. The material sequenced was PBMCs, taken 15 days after the yellow fever booster vaccination. DNA of the CDR3: TGTGCCAGCAGCCCGACCAGTGCCGCAGATACGCAGTATTTT. Its translation: CASSPTSAADTQYF.